These T cell receptor beta chains were read from a single sample in a study of regulatory T cells in long-lasting Graves disease. TCRdb reprocessed the multiplex PCR reads with MiXCR, giving one entry per CDR3 protein. The repertoire holds approximately 440,000 distinct CDR3 sequences, with roughly 17% as singletons. The same sample was also studied in work on T cells in Graves' hyperthyroidism and ophthalmopathy.

The sequences come from peripheral blood mononuclear cells (PBMCs), collected at new diagnosis, from a patient treated with antithyroid drugs. The origin of the receptors is a man aged 35 to 55 with Graves disease. CDR3s leave out the opening cysteine and the closing phenylalanine or tryptophan.

V: TRBV12-5
CDR3: ASGLQGSVTEAF

V: TRBV28
CDR3: ASSSQGTGQTDTQY

V: TRBV28
CDR3: ASSSGVTQY

V: TRBV12-3/TRBV12-4
CDR3: ASSVAATVYEQY

V: TRBV2
CDR3: ASRPTYNEQF

V: TRBV10-3
CDR3: ASRKGEGNEQF

V: TRBV5-1
CDR3: ASSLSGAQETQY

V: TRBV30
CDR3: AWSVSNTEAF

V: TRBV7-3
CDR3: ASSYRQGSGYT

V: TRBV18
CDR3: ASSPLQVQPQH

V: TRBV28
CDR3: ASRPQWDRVYGYT

V: TRBV6-1
CDR3: ASGRRMNTEAF

V: TRBV5-1
CDR3: ASSFKAPGPYEQY

V: TRBV27
CDR3: ASSHTGTGGNQPQH

V: TRBV7-2
CDR3: ASSLTPRTNYGYT

V: TRBV20-1
CDR3: SASSRTGRQETQY

V: TRBV7-9
CDR3: ASSLGAENQPQH

V: TRBV6-1
CDR3: ASRGAEKTQY

V: TRBV20-1
CDR3: SARRSEKLF

V: TRBV9
CDR3: ASSVDPYYEQY

V: TRBV29-1
CDR3: SAGPGQGTEAF

V: TRBV2
CDR3: ASISREGDGELF

V: TRBV28
CDR3: ASSFSKSYEQY

V: TRBV7-9
CDR3: ASSLQGGGYT

V: TRBV4-2
CDR3: ASSPPTLAGNEQY

V: TRBV27
CDR3: ASSLSRAASSYNEQF

V: TRBV20-1
CDR3: SAKAHYGYT

V: TRBV5-1
CDR3: ASSLGLVTPYNEQF

V: TRBV27
CDR3: ASSLGRWRESSYNEQF

V: TRBV29-1
CDR3: SVEDVGAMSTGELF

V: TRBV11-2
CDR3: ASSFRTSGIIRTGELF

V: TRBV7-9
CDR3: ASSLSRYETQY

V: TRBV5-1
CDR3: ASSLGVGSNQPQH

V: TRBV6-2/TRBV6-3
CDR3: ASSYDRGAYEQY

V: TRBV5-1
CDR3: ASSPTRESPLH

V: TRBV3-1
CDR3: ASSQAGAHEQY

V: TRBV5-1
CDR3: ASSPGGLAKTYEQY

V: TRBV12-3/TRBV12-4
CDR3: ASSLALGQGSQPQH

V: TRBV7-9
CDR3: ASSPRTVSYEQY

V: TRBV7-3
CDR3: ASSFEPGYGYT

V: TRBV12-3/TRBV12-4
CDR3: ASTAGGAGVSRTDTQY

V: TRBV20-1
CDR3: SAMPSGRALVEQF

V: TRBV29-1
CDR3: SVDGTSYNEQF

V: TRBV19
CDR3: ASNQEGNTEAF

V: TRBV28
CDR3: ASSFDGGRVETQY

V: TRBV6-2/TRBV6-3
CDR3: ASREDHYEQY

V: TRBV12-3/TRBV12-4
CDR3: ASSLRDNPYEQY

V: TRBV10-3
CDR3: AIRTGDRANTGELF

V: TRBV29-1
CDR3: SVAQGARTEQF

V: TRBV20-1
CDR3: SARVQHPNTEAF

V: TRBV5-1
CDR3: ASSSSSGTPSDTQY

V: TRBV9
CDR3: ASSVRPDSLSGANVLT

V: TRBV9
CDR3: ASSGRDGARNEQF